The present entry profiles one TCR beta chain with its context. This CDR3 region has 14 residues. Germline V lookup: CDR1 MGHDK, CDR2 SYGVNS. V gave up 3 bases and J gave up 3 bases, with 9 bases separating them. The sample comes from a study of CD8 T cells in Susac syndrome. RNA totalling about 0.45 to 1 ug underwent reverse transcription with random hexamers. Across 54 Vbeta and 13 Jbeta, TCR beta CDR3 was amplified with immunoSEQ multiplex PCR. TCRdb called the immunoSEQ multiplex PCR reads again in MiXCR, with one record for every CDR3 protein. The table has 150,000 to 180,000 distinct CDR3 sequences, around 95% seen once. CD8+ and CD4+ T cells taken from blood had their TCR beta sequenced. TEMRA cells were FACS-enriched, with CD8+ and CD4+ T cells isolated negatively.

This TCR was sampled from a human donor with multiple sclerosis. The sample consisted of CD8+ T cells from PBMCs. The rearrangement uses TRBV25-1 and TRBJ1-5; D might be TRBD1 (6 bases). The CDR3, as DNA: TGTGCCAGCAGTGAGTACAGGGACAATCAGCCCCAGCATTTT. The encoded protein is CASSEYRDNQPQHF. The full variable domain, rest sourced from reference TRBV25-1 and TRBJ1-5, is EADIYQTPRYLVIGTGKKITLECSQTMGHDKMYWYQQDPGMELHLIHYSYGVNSTEKGDLSSESTVSRIRTEHFPLTLESARPSHTSQYLCASSEYRDNQPQHFGDGTRLSIL.